This TCR beta chain was documented in a study of post-analysis software for immune sequencing data. Study information: Patients with relapsing-remitting, secondary progressive and progressive-relapsing multiple sclerosis courses were all represented. Study-level findings and limits: Among about 5 TRBV segments more frequent in patients than controls were TRBV5-6, TRBV5-1 and TRBV20-1.

Trimming left V 0 bases short and J 8 bases short, with 6 bases between. In germline, CDR1 is SGHRS, CDR2 YFSETQ. The CDR3 has 13 residues. Notes on this clonotype: Its matching antigen is unknown.

Built from TCR beta cDNA, the libraries had unique molecular identifiers in them. The T cell input of about 0.85 to 10 million gave a few hundred thousand cDNA molecules. TCRdb re-called the PCR reads through MiXCR, storing one row per CDR3 protein. The table records 600,000 to 750,000 distinct CDR3 sequences, approximately 60% of them present only once. The chain combines TRBV5-1 with TRBJ1-6, with unresolved D. The sequence derives from a girl aged 2-10 years with multiple sclerosis. Sequencing used blood. Here the CDR3 DNA reads TGCGCCAGCAGCTTGGTAGTGGATTCACCCCTCCACTTT. Translation gives CASSLVVDSPLHF.